This T cell receptor beta chain was identified in a study of Graves' ophthalmopathy and Graves' hyperthyroidism. The length of the CDR3 is 11 residues. Germline V gene sequence: CDR1 MNHNS, CDR2 SASEGT. V dropped 6 bases and J dropped 6 bases, with 8 bases sitting between them. This clonotype came up once. For repertoire sequencing, the TCR beta CDR3 regions were amplified from RNA transcripts. RT-PCR in the first round used HTBI primers; a second-round multiplex PCR followed. Via MiXCR, TCRdb re-called the multiplex PCR reads, giving one row per CDR3 protein. The sample contains 200,000 to 250,000 distinct CDR3 sequences, roughly 21% of which appear only once.

The V call is TRBV6-1, the J call TRBJ1-2; no clear D gene. Sequencing was done on a sample of peripheral blood. This TCR was sampled from a woman between 45 and 65 years old with Graves' ophthalmopathy. The CDR3 reads CASRRSDGYTF. CDR3 nucleotides: TGTGCCAGCAGACGGTCGGATGGCTACACCTTC.